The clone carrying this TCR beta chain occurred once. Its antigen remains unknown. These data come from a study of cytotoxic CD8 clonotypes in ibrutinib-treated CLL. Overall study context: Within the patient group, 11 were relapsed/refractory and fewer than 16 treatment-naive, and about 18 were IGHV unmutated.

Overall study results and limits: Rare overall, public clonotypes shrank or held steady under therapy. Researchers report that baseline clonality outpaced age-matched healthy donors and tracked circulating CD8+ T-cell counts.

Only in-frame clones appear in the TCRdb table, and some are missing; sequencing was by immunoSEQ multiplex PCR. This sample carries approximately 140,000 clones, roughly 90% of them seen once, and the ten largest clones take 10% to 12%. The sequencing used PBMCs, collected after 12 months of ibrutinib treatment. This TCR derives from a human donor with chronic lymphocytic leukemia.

CDR3 sequence: CASSAHYEQYF. CDR3 DNA: TGTGCCAGCAGCGCGCACTACGAGCAGTACTTC. The J gene is TRBJ2-7, the V gene TRBV7-9; D unresolved. Germline CDR1 is SEHNR and CDR2 is FQNEAQ (reference sequence). Trimming removed 5 bases at V and 3 bases at J, with 5 bases between. This CDR3 region has 11 residues.